The 13 T cell receptor beta chains below were found in one sample sequenced in a study of blood T cell repertoires in COVID-19. The assay was immunoSEQ multiplex PCR, and TCRdb's table has in-frame clones only and misses some. There are about 310,000 clones in the sample; approximately 88% occur only once, and 5% to 5.5% lies in the top ten. The sequencing input was PBMCs or T cells enriched from blood (not recorded which). Receptor source: a man aged 55 to 69 who had recovered from COVID-19.

The gene calls are TRBV7-9 and TRBJ1-1; TRBD1 aligns across 10 bases. This CDR3 has 16 residues. Germline lookup yields CDR1 SEHNR and CDR2 FQNEAQ (reference sequence). The trim removed 4 bases at V and 5 bases at J, leaving 10 bases unmatched. The CDR3 loop is CASSSNLGQGTTEAFF. In DNA form, the CDR3 reads TGTGCCAGCAGCTCAAACCTGGGACAGGGGACAACTGAAGCTTTCTTT. Supplemented by reference TRBV7-9 and TRBJ1-1, the full variable domain reads DTGVSQNPRHKITKRGQNVTFRCDPISEHNRLYWYRQTLGQGPEFLTYFQNEAQLEKSRLLSDRFSAERPKGSFSTLEIQRTEQGDSAMYLCASSSNLGQGTTEAFFGQGTRLTVV.

The chain joins TRBV7-6 to TRBJ1-4, with D perhaps matching TRBD1 (6 bases). V lost 4 bases, J lost 0 bases, and 15 bases lay in between. CDR3 size: 17 residues. Germline V gene sequence: CDR1 SGHVS, CDR2 FNYEAQ. DNA for the CDR3: TGTGCCAGCAGCTGGCGGAGAGGGGGGGCAACTAATGAAAAACTGTTTTTT. Protein product: CASSWRRGGATNEKLFF.

The genes are TRBV9 and TRBJ2-7; D gene uncertain. Trimming took 0 bases from V and 1 from J, leaving 5 bases between them. Germline lookup yields CDR1 SGDLS and CDR2 YYNGEE. The CDR3 is 13 amino acids. CDR3 sequence: CASSVDGSYEQYF. DNA of the CDR3: TGTGCCAGCAGCGTAGACGGGTCCTACGAGCAGTACTTC. The whole variable domain, filled in from reference TRBV9 and TRBJ2-7, reads DSGVTQTPKHLITATGQRVTLRCSPRSGDLSVYWYQQSLDQGLQFLIQYYNGEERAKGNILERFSAQQFPDLHSELNLSSLELGDSALYFCASSVDGSYEQYFGPGTRLTVT.

The chain joins TRBV11-2 to TRBJ1-5; 11 bases align to TRBD1. This CDR3 has 15 residues. V lost 1 base and J lost 6; bases outside the gene matches: 2. The germline V gene encodes CDR1 SGHAT and CDR2 FQNNGV. Here the CDR3 reads CASSLGTGGVQPQHF. The CDR3 nucleotides are TGTGCCAGCAGCTTAGGGACAGGGGGCGTTCAGCCCCAGCATTTT.

The chain recombines TRBV7-3 with TRBJ2-3, with TRBD2 matching 12 bases. Germline values: CDR1 SGHTA, CDR2 FQGTGA. The CDR3 runs to 15 residues. V dropped 5 bases and J dropped 6; count of bases not matched to a gene: 6. Written as DNA, the CDR3 is TGTGCCAGCAGCCTCAGACTAGCGGGAGTGGATACGCAGTATTTT. Its translation is CASSLRLAGVDTQYF.

The CDR3 region is CASSQVTGGLGEQYF. CDR3 bases: TGTGCCAGCAGCCAAGTGACAGGGGGCTTGGGGGAGCAGTACTTC. This chain connects TRBV3-1 (or the pseudogene TRBV3-2) to TRBJ2-7; 10 bases line up with TRBD1. The germline gives CDR1 LGHDT, CDR2 YNNKEL (reference sequence). The J segment lost 7 bases and the V segment lost 1 base, leaving 7 bases of the junction unmatched. CDR3 length equals 15 residues.

This rearrangement joins TRBV5-8 to TRBJ2-2, with D maybe TRBD2 (5 bases). The CDR3 runs to 19 residues. V lost 3 bases to trimming and J lost 5 bases, with 26 bases between them. Germline V CDR1 and CDR2: SGHTS, YDEGEE. CDR3 DNA sequence: TGTGCCAGCAGCTCCTCCAAGGGCGCCGGCGGGTTATTGACCGGGGAGCTGTTTTTT. It translates to CASSSSKGAGGLLTGELFF.

The chain is built from TRBV9 and TRBJ1-1, with D tentatively TRBD1 (6 bases). The germline gives CDR1 SGDLS, CDR2 YYNGEE. This CDR3 is built from 14 residues. The V and J ends lost 5 bases and 11 bases respectively, with 22 bases between them. The DNA for the CDR3 is TGTGCCAGCAGTAAAACAGGGACCCTTTTGGAGGCTTTCTTT. This codes for CASSKTGTLLEAFF.

The V and J genes are TRBV21-1 and TRBJ1-3; the DNA was not used to check the table's D call, TRBD1. TRBV21-1 is a listed pseudogene. The CDR3 sequence is 18 residues long. The CDR3 here is CASSRAGGRGFFGNTIYF. CDR3 DNA: TGTGCCAGCAGTCGAGCAGGGGGCAGAGGGTTCTTTGGAAACACCATATATTTT.

This chain connects TRBV19 to TRBJ2-2; TRBD2 is a possible D gene (6 bases). There are 14 residues in the CDR3. CDR1 LNHDA and CDR2 SQIVND come from the germline V gene (reference sequence). The ends were cut back, 6 bases at V and 5 bases at J, with 13 bases in the middle. CDR3 nucleotide sequence: TGTGCCAGTAGCGGGACTGCCGGAACCGGGGAGCTGTTTTTT. Translated: CASSGTAGTGELFF.

V and J are TRBV28 and TRBJ1-3; a possible D gene is TRBD1 (5 bases). The V gene's germline CDR1 is MDHEN and CDR2 SYDVKM. Trimming pared 4 bases from V and 0 bases from J, leaving 19 bases between. This CDR3 is 18 amino acids long. The CDR3 region is CASSSPIGGEISGNTIYF. The CDR3 DNA follows: TGTGCCAGCAGTTCACCCATCGGAGGGGAAATCTCTGGAAACACCATATATTTT.

This chain uses TRBV30 with TRBJ2-1; tentative D call: TRBD2 (6 bases). CDR1 is GTSNPN and CDR2 is SVGIG in the germline V gene (reference sequence). Trimming took off 2 bases at V and 7 bases at J, with 15 bases between the two ends. CDR3 length equals 14 residues. CDR3 protein: CAWSSGGRLNEQFF. The CDR3, as DNA: TGTGCCTGGAGTTCCGGGGGTCGTCTGAATGAGCAGTTCTTC.

The V and J genes are TRBV19 and TRBJ2-7; 7 positions agree with TRBD2. The germline CDR1 and CDR2 sequences are LNHDA and SQIVND (reference sequence). The CDR3 runs 14 residues. V gave up 3 bases and J gave up 3 bases; unmatched junction bases: 5. CDR3 bases: TGTGCCAGTAGTATTCGGCTAGCGGACTACGAGCAGTACTTC. It translates to CASSIRLADYEQYF.